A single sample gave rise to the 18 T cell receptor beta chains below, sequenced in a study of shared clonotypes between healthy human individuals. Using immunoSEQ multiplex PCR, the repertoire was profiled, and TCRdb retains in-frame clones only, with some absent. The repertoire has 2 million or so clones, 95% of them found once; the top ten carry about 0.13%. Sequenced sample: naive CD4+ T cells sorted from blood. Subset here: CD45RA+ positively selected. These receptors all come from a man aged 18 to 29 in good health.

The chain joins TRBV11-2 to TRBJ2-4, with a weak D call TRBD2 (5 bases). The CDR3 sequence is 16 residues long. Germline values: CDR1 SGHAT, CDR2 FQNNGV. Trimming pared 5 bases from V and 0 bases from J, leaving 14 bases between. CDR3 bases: TGTGCCAGCAGCCCGCCGGCGGGCCAAGCCAAAAACATTCAGTACTTC. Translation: CASSPPAGQAKNIQYF.

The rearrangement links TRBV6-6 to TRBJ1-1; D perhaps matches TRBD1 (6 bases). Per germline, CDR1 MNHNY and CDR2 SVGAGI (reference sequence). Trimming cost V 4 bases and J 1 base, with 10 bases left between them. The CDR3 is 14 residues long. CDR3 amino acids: CASSWGGPNTEAFF. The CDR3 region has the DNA TGTGCCAGCAGTTGGGGGGGCCCGAACACTGAAGCTTTCTTT.

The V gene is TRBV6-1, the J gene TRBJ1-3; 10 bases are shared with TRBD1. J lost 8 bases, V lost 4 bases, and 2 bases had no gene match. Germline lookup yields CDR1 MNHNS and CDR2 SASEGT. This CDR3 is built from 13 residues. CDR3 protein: CASSVGQGDTIYF. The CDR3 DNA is TGTGCCAGCAGTGTAGGACAGGGGGACACCATATATTTT.

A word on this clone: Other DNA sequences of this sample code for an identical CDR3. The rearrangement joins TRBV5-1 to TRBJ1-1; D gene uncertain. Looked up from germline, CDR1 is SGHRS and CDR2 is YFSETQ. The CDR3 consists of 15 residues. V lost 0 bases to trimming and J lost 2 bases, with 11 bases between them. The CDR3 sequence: CASSLEGRPNTEAFF. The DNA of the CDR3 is TGCGCCAGCAGCTTGGAAGGCAGACCTAACACTGAAGCTTTCTTT.

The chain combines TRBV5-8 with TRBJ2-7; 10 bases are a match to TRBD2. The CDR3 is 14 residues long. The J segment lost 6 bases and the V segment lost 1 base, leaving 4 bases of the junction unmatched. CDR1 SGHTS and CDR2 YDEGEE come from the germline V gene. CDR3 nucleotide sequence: TGTGCCAGCAGCTTGCAGCGGGGGGGCGGCGAGCAGTACTTC. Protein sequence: CASSLQRGGGEQYF.

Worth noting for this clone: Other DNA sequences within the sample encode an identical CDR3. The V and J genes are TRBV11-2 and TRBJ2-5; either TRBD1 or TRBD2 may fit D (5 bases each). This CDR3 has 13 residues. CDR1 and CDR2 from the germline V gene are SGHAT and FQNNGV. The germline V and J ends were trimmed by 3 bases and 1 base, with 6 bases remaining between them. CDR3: CASSLGTQETQYF. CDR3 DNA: TGTGCCAGCAGCTTGGGGACCCAAGAGACCCAGTACTTC.

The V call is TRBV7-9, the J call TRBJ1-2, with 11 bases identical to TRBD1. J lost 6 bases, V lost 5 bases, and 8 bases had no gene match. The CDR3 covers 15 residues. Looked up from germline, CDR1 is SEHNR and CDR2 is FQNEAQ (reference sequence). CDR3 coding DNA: TGTGCCAGCAGCCCGAGGACAGGGGGCCCGAATGGCTACACCTTC. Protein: CASSPRTGGPNGYTF.

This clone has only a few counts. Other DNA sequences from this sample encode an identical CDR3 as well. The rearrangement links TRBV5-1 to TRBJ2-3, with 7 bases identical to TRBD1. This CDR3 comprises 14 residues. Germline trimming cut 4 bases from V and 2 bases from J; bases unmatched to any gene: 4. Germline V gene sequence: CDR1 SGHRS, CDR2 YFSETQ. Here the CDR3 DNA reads TGCGCCAGCAGCCCGGGACAGAACACAGATACGCAGTATTTT. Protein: CASSPGQNTDTQYF.

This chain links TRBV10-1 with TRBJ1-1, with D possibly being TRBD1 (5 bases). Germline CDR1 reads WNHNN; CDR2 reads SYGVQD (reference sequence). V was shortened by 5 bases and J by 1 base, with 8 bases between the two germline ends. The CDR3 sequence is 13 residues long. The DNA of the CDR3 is TGCGCCAGCAGTTCGGACACGAACACTGAAGCTTTCTTT. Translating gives CASSSDTNTEAFF.

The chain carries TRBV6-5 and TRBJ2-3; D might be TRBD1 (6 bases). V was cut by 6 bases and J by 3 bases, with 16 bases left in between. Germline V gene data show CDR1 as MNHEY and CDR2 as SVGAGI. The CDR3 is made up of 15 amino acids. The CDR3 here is CASRPVWTATDTQYF. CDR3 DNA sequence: TGTGCCAGCAGGCCCGTGTGGACAGCTACAGATACGCAGTATTTT.

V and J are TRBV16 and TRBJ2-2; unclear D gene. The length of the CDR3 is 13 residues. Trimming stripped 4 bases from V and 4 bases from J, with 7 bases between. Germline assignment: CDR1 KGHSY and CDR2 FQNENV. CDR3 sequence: CASSLRPTGELFF. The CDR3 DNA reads TGTGCCAGCAGCCTCCGTCCCACCGGGGAGCTGTTTTTT.

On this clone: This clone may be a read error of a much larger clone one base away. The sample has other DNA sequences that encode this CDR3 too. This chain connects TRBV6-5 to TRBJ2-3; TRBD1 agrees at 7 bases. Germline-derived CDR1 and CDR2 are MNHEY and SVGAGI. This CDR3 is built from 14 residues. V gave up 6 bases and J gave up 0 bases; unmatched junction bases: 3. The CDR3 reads CASSPGQSTDTQYF. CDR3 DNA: TGTGCCAGCAGCCCGGGACAGAGCACAGATACGCAGTATTTT.

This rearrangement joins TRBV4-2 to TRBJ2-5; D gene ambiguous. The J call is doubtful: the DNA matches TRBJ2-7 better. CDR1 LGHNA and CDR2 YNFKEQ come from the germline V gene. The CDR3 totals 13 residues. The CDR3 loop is CASSQVGSYEQYF. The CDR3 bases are TGTGCCAGCAGCCAAGTCGGATCGTACGAGCAGTACTTC.

The chain's CDR3 is CASSLRTRNEQFF. The CDR3, as DNA: TGTGCCAGCAGCCTGAGGACCCGGAATGAGCAGTTCTTC. The rearrangement links TRBV7-2 to TRBJ2-1; no firm D call. Trimming pared 5 bases from V and 7 bases from J, leaving 12 bases between. There are 13 residues in the CDR3. Germline V gives CDR1 SGHTA, CDR2 FQGNSA.

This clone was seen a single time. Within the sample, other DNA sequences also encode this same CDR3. The CDR3 here is CASSLGQGRGSPLHF. CDR3 sequence (DNA): TGCGCCAGCAGCTTGGGACAGGGGAGGGGTTCACCCCTCCACTTT. The chain combines TRBV5-1 with TRBJ1-6; TRBD1 agrees at 8 bases. The CDR3 totals 15 residues. V was clipped by 0 bases and J by 9 bases; unmatched bases: 5. Per germline, CDR1 SGHRS and CDR2 YFSETQ.

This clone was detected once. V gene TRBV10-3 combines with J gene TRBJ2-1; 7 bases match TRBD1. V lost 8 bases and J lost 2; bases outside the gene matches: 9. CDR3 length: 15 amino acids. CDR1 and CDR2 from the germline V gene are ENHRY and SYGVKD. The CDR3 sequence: CAIGRTGSPYNEQFF. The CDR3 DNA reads TGTGCCATCGGAAGGACAGGTTCCCCCTACAATGAGCAGTTCTTC.

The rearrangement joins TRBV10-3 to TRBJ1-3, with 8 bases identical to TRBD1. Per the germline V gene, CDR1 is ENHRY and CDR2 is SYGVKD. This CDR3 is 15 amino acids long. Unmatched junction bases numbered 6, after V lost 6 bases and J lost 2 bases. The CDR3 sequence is CAIRSTGATGNTIYF. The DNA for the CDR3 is TGTGCCATCAGATCGACAGGGGCGACTGGAAACACCATATATTTT.

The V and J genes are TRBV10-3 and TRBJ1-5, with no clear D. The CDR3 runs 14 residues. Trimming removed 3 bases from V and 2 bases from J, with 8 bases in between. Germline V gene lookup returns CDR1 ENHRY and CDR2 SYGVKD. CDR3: CAISDPGGNQPQHF. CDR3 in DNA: TGTGCCATCAGTGATCCTGGGGGCAATCAGCCCCAGCATTTT.